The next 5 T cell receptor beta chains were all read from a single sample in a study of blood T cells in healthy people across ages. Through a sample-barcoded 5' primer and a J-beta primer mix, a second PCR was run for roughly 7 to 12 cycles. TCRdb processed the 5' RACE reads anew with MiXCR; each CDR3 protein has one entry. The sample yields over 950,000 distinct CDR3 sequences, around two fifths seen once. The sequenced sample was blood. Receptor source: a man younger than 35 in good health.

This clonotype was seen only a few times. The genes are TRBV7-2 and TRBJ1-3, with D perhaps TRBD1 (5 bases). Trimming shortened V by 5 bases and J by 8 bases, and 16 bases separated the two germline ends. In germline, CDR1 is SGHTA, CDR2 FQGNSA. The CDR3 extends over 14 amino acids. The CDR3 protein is CASSPRYDSDTIYF. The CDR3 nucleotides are TGTGCCAGCAGCCCGCGCTATGACAGTGACACCATATATTTT.

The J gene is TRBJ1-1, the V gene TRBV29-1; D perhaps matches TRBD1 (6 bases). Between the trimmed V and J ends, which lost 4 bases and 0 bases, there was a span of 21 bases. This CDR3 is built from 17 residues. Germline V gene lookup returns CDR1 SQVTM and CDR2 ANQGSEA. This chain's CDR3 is CSVVGGAGPNMNTEAFF. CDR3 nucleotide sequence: TGCAGCGTTGTGGGGGGGGCAGGGCCGAACATGAACACTGAAGCTTTCTTT.

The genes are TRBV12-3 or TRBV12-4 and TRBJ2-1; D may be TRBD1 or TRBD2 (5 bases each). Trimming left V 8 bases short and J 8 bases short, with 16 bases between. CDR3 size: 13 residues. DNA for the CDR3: TGTGCCAGCGGTCCCGGGACCCCCGATGAGCAGTTCTTC. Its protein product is CASGPGTPDEQFF.

CDR3 nucleotides: TGCAGCGTTGATTTCCAGGGGGAATGGGAGACCCAGTACTTC. The encoded protein is CSVDFQGEWETQYF. This chain connects TRBV29-1 to TRBJ2-5, with 7 positions matching TRBD1. The CDR3 runs 14 residues. CDR1 and CDR2 (germline): SQVTM, ANQGSEA. Germline trimming cut 3 bases from V and 5 bases from J; bases unmatched to any gene: 9. The full variable domain, with the rest looked up from reference TRBV29-1 and TRBJ2-5, is SAVISQKPSRDICQRGTSLTIQCQVDSQVTMMFWYRQQPGQSLTLIATANQGSEATYESGFVIDKFPISRPNLTFSTLTVSNMSPEDSSIYLCSVDFQGEWETQYFGPGTRLLVL.

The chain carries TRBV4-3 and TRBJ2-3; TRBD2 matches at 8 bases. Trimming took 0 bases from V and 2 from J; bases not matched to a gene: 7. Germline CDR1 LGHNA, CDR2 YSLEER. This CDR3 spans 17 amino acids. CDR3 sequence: CASSQDLRGDYTDTQYF. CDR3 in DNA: TGCGCCAGCAGCCAAGATCTGCGGGGGGACTACACAGATACGCAGTATTTT.